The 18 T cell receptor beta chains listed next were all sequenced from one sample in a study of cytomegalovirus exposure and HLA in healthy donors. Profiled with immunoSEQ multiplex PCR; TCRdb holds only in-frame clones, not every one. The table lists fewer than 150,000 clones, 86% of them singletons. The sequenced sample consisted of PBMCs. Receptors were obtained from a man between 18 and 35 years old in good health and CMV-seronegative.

In DNA, the CDR3 is TGTGCCAGCAGTGACTCGAGTCGGGCTAGCGGGAGGTTGGATGAGCAGTTCTTC. The encoded protein is CASSDSSRASGRLDEQFF. The V gene is TRBV6-4, the J gene TRBJ2-1, with 11 bases identical to TRBD2. The germline V gene encodes CDR1 MRHNA and CDR2 SNTAGT. J gave up 8 bases and V 0 bases, and 12 bases lay outside the gene matches. The CDR3 has 18 amino acids.

The CDR3 region has the DNA TGTGCCAGCACGCGGGGTACTGAAGCTTTCTTT. Amino acid sequence: CASTRGTEAFF. V usage is TRBV7-9 and J usage is TRBJ1-1; unclear D gene. Germline V gene data show CDR1 as SEHNR and CDR2 as FQNEAQ (reference sequence). V lost 7 bases to trimming and J lost 5 bases, with 8 bases between them. The CDR3 totals 11 residues.

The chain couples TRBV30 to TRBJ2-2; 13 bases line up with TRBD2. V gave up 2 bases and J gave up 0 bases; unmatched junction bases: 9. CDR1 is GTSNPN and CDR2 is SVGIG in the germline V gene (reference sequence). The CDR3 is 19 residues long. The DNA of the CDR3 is TGTGCCTGGAGTAGGGGACTAGCGGGGCACTATTCGAACACCGGGGAGCTGTTTTTT. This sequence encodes CAWSRGLAGHYSNTGELFF.

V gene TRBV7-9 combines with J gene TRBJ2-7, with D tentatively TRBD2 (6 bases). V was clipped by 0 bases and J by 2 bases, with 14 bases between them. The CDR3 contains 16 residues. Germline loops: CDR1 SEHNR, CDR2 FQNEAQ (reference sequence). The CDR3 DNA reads TGTGCCAGCAGCTTAGCGCTCGGGCGGGACCCCTACGAGCAGTACTTC. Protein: CASSLALGRDPYEQYF.

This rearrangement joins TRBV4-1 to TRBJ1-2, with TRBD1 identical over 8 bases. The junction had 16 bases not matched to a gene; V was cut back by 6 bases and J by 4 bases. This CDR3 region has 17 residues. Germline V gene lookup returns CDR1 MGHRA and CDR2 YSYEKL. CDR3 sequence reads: CASSPTGGDPLSYGYTF. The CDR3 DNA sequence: TGCGCCAGCAGTCCCACAGGGGGGGATCCCTTATCCTATGGCTACACCTTC.

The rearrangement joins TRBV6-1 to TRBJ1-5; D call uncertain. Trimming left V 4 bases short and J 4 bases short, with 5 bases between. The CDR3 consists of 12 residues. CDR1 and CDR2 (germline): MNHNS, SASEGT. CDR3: CASSVVNQPQHF. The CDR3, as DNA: TGTGCCAGCAGTGTCGTGAATCAGCCCCAGCATTTT.

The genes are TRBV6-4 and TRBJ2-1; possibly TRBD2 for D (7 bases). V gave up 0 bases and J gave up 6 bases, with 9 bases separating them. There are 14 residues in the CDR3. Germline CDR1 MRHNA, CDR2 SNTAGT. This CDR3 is CASSDSGGANEQFF. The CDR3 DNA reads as TGTGCCAGCAGTGACTCGGGGGGGGCCAATGAGCAGTTCTTC.

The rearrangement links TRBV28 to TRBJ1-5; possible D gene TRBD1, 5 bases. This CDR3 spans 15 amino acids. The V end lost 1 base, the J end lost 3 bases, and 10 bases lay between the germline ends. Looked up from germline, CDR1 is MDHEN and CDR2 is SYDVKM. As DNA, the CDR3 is TGTGCCAGCAGTTTATCAGGGCTCAACAATCAGCCCCAGCATTTT. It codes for CASSLSGLNNQPQHF. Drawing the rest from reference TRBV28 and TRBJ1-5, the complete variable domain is DVKVTQSSRYLVKRTGEKVFLECVQDMDHENMFWYRQDPGLGLRLIYFSYDVKMKEKGDIPEGYSVSREKKERFSLILESASTNQTSMYLCASSLSGLNNQPQHFGDGTRLSIL.

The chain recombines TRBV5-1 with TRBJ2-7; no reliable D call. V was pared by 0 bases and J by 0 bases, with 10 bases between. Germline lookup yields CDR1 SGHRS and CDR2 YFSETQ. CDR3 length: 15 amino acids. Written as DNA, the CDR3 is TGCGCCAGCAGCTTGGGACATCCCATCTCCTACGAGCAGTACTTC. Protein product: CASSLGHPISYEQYF.

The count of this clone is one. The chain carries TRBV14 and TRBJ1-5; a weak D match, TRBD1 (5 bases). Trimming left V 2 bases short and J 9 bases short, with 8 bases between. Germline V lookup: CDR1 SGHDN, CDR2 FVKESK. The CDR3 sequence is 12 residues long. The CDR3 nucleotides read TGTGCCAGCAGCCAATGGGGGGGGCCCCAGCATTTT. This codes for CASSQWGGPQHF.

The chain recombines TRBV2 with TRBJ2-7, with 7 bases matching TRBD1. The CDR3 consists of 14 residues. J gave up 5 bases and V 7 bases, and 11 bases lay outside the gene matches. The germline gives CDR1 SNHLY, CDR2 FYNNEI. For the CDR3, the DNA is TGTGCCAGCAAAAGGGAAGAGGGGGCCAACGAGCAGTACTTC. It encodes CASKREEGANEQYF.

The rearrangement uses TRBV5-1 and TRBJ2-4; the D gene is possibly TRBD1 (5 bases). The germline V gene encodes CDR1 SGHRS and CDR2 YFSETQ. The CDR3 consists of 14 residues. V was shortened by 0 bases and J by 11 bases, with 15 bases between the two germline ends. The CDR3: CASSLVGGAPFQYF. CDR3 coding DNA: TGCGCCAGCAGCTTGGTGGGTGGGGCCCCTTTTCAGTACTTC.

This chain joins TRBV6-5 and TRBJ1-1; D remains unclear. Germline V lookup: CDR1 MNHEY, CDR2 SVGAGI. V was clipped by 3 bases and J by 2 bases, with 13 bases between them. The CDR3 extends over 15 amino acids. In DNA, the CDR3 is TGTGCCAGCAGTTATGGTGCTAATAGAAACACTGAAGCTTTCTTT. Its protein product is CASSYGANRNTEAFF.

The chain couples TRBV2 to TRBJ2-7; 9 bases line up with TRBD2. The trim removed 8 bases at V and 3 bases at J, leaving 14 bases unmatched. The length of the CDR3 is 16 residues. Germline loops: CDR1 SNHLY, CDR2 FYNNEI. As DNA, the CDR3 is TGTGCCAGCCGAATGTTCTCTAGCGGGGCCTTCTACGAGCAGTACTTC. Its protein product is CASRMFSSGAFYEQYF.

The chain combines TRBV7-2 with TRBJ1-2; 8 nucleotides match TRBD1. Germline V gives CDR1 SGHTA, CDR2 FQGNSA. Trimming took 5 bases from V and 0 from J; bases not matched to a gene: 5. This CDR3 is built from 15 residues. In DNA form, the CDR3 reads TGTGCCAGCAGCCCGAGGACAGGGCCTAACTATGGCTACACCTTC. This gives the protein CASSPRTGPNYGYTF.

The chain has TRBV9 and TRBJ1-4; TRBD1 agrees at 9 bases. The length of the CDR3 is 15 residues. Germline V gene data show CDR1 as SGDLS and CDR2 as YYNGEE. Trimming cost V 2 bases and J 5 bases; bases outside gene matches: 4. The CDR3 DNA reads TGTGCCAGCAGCGTGGGGACAGGGCGAAATGAAAAACTGTTTTTT. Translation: CASSVGTGRNEKLFF.

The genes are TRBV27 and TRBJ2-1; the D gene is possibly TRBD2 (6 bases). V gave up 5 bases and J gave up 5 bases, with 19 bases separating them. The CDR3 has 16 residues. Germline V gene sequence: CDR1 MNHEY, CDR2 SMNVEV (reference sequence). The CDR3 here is CASSALGTGVNNEQFF. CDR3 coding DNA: TGTGCCAGCAGTGCCCTCGGGACTGGGGTGAACAATGAGCAGTTCTTC.

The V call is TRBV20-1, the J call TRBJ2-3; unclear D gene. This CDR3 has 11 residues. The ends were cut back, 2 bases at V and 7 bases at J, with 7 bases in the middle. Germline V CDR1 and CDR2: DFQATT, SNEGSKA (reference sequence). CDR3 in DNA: TGCAGTGCTAGATTCTTGTATACGCAGTATTTT. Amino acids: CSARFLYTQYF.